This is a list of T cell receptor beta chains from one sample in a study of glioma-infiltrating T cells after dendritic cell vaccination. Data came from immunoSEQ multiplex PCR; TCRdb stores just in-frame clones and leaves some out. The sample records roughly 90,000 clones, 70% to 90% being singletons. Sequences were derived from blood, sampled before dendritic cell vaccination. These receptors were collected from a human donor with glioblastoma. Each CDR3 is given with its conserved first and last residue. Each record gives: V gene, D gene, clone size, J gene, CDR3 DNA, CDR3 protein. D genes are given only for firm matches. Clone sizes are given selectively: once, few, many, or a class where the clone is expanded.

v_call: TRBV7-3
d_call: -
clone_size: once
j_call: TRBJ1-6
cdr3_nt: TGTGCCAGCAGCTTAACGCCGAGTTATAATTCACCCCTCCACTTT
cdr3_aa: CASSLTPSYNSPLHF

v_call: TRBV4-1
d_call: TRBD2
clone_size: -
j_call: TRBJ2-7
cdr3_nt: TGCGCCAGCAGCCACGATCGGGCGGGAGGTTCTATCTACGAGCAGTACTTC
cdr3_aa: CASSHDRAGGSIYEQYF

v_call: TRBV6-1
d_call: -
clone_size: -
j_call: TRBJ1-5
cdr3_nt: TGTGCCAGCAGTGCAGGGTTTCAGCCCCAGCATTTT
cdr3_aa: CASSAGFQPQHF

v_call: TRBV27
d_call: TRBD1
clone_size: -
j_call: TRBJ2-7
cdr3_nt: TGTGCCAGCAGTTTATCGCAGGGGGCTTACGAGCAGTACTTC
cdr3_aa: CASSLSQGAYEQYF

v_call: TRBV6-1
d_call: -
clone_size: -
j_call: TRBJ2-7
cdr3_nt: TGTGCCAGCAGTGAATACCGAGCGCCTCGCCGTCCCTACGAGCAGTACTTC
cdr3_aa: CASSEYRAPRRPYEQYF

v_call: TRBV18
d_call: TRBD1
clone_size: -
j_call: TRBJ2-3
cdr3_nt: TGTGCCAGCTCACTCGGACAGGGGGGCACAGATACGCAGTATTTT
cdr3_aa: CASSLGQGGTDTQYF

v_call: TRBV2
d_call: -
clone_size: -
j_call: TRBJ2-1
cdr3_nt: TGTGCCAGCAGGGGGGCCGGGCTAGGGGCATACAATGAGCAGTTCTTC
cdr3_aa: CASRGAGLGAYNEQFF

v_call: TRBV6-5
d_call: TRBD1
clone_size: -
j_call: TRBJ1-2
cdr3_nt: TGTGCCAGCAGACTTGGACAGGCGGGAGGCTACACCTTC
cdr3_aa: CASRLGQAGGYTF

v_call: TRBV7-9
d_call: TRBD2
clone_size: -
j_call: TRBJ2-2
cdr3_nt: TGTGCCAGCAGCCCGACAGTACTAGCGATGTACACCGGGGAGCTGTTTTTT
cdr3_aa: CASSPTVLAMYTGELFF

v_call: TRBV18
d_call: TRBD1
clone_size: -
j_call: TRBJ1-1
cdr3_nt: TGTGCCAGCTCGCTGGGACAGGCGAACACTGAAGCTTTCTTT
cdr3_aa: CASSLGQANTEAFF

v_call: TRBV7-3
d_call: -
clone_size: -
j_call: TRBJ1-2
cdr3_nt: TGTGCCAGCAGCCTCGGTCGCGGGGGTGGCTACACCTTC
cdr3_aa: CASSLGRGGGYTF

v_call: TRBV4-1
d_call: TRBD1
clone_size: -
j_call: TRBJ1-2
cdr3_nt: TGCGCCAGCAGTCAAGCTCTTGGGACAGGCTATGGCTACACCTTC
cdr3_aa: CASSQALGTGYGYTF

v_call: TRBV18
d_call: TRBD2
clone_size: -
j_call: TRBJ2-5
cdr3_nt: TGTGCCAGCTCCCGGACTAGCGGGCAAGAGACCCAGTACTTC
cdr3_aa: CASSRTSGQETQYF

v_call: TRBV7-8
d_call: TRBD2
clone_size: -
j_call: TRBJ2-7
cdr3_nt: TGTGCCAGCAGCTTAGCCGGGACTAGAACCTACGAGCAGTACTTC
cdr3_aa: CASSLAGTRTYEQYF

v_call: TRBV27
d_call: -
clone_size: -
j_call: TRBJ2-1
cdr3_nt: TGTGCCAGCAGTTTATCGCTACAGGACGAGCAGTTCTTC
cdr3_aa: CASSLSLQDEQFF

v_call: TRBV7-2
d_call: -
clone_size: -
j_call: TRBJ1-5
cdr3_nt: TGTGCCAGCAGCCCACCCCCCGCAGGAATAACCAATCAGCCCCAGCATTTT
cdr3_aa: CASSPPPAGITNQPQHF

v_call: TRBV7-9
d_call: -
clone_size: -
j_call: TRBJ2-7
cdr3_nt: TGTGCCAGCAGCTTAGGGCAGGTCAACGAGCAGTACTTC
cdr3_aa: CASSLGQVNEQYF

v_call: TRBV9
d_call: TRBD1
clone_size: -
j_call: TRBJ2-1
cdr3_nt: TGTGCCAGCAGCGTAGGTGGGACAGGGGCTGAGCAGTTCTTC
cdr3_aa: CASSVGGTGAEQFF

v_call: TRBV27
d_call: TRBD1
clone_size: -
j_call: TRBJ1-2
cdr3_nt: TGTGCCAGCAGTTATAACAGGGGGCACGGCTACACCTTC
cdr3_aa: CASSYNRGHGYTF

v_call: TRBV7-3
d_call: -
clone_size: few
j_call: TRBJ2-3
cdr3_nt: TGTGCCAGCAGCCCAGAGGGACACCTCACAGATACGCAGTATTTT
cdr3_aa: CASSPEGHLTDTQYF

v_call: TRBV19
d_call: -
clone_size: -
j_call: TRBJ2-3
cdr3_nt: TGTGCCAGTTCTTTGGTGGCGGGCGATACGCAGTATTTT
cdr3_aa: CASSLVAGDTQYF

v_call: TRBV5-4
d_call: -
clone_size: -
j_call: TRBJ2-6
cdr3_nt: TGTGCCAGCAGCTTGAAGGGGGGGCGTGGGGCCAACGTCCTGACTTTC
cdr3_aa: CASSLKGGRGANVLTF

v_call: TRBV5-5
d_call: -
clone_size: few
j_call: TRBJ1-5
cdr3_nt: TGTGCCAGCAGCGCAGCGAATCAGCCCCAGCATTTT
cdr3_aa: CASSAANQPQHF

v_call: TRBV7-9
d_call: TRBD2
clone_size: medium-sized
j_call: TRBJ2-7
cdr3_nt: TGTGCCAGCAGCCGACTCACTAGCGGGAGGCACTACGAGCAGTACTTC
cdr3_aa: CASSRLTSGRHYEQYF

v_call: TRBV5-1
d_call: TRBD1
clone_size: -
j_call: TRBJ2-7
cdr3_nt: TGCGCCAGCAGCTTGGAGGGGACAGCCTACGAGCAGTACTTC
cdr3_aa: CASSLEGTAYEQYF

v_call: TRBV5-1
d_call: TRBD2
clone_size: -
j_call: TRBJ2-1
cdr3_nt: TGCGCCAGCAGCTTGACGACTAGCGGGAGATCCTTGTACAATGAGCAGTTCTTC
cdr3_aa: CASSLTTSGRSLYNEQFF

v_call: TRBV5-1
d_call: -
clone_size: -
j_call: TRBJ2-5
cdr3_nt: TGCGCCAGCAGCTTGGCTAGCGTGGCCCAAGAGACCCAGTACTTC
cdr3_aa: CASSLASVAQETQYF

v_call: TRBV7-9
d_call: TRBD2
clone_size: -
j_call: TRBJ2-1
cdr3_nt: TGTGCCAGCAGCATCACTCTAGCGGGGGGATACAATGAGCAGTTCTTC
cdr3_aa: CASSITLAGGYNEQFF

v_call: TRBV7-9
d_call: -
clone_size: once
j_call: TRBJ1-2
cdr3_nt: TGTGCCAGCAGCCCGAGGACAGTTAACTATGGCTACACCTTC
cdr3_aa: CASSPRTVNYGYTF

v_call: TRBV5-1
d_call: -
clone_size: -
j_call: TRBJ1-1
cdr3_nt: TGCGCCAGCAGCTCCCAGTTAGGGGCGGCCCCCACTGAAGCTTTCTTT
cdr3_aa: CASSSQLGAAPTEAFF

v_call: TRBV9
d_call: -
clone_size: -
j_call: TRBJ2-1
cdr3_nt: TGTGCCAGCAGCGTAGGGGGGAGGACCTACAATGAGCAGTTCTTC
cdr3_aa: CASSVGGRTYNEQFF

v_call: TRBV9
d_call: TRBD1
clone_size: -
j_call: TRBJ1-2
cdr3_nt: TGTGCCAGCAGCGTAGCGGTCGGACAGGGTTTCGGCTACACCTTC
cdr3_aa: CASSVAVGQGFGYTF

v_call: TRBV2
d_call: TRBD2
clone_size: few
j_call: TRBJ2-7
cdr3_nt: TGTGCCAGCAGTGAAGGACTAGCGGGGGCGGCCTACGAGCAGTACTTC
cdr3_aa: CASSEGLAGAAYEQYF

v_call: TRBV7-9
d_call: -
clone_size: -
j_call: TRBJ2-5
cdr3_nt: TGTGCCAGCAGGGTTTTAGGGGCTCAGGAGACCCAGTACTTC
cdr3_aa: CASRVLGAQETQYF

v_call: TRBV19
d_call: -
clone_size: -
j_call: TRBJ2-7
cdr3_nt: TGTGCCAGTAGTAGGAGAGGTACCTCCTACGAGCAGTACTTC
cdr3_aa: CASSRRGTSYEQYF

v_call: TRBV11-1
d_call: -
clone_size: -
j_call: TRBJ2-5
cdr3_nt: TGTGCCAGCACTTCACAAGTACAAGAGACCCAGTACTTC
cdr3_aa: CASTSQVQETQYF

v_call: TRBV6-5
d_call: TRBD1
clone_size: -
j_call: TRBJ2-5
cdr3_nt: TGTGCCAGCAGTTACTCAGGGGGCGGCGAGACCCAGTACTTC
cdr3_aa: CASSYSGGGETQYF

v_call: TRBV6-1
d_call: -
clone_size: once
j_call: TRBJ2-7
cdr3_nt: TGTGCCAGCAAGACTCGGGACATCTCCTACGAGCAGTACTTC
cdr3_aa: CASKTRDISYEQYF

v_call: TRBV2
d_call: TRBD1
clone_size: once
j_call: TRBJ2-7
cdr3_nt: TGTGCCAGTGGTAACCGGGACAGGGGGACCTACGAGCAGTACTTC
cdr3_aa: CASGNRDRGTYEQYF

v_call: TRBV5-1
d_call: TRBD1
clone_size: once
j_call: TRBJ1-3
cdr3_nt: TGCGCCAGCAAGACCCGGACAGGGACGGGAGGAAACACCATATATTTT
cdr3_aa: CASKTRTGTGGNTIYF

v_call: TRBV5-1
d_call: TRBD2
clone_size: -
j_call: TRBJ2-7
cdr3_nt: TGCGCCAGCAGCGGAGCTAGCGGGGGTTACTACGAGCAGTACTTC
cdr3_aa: CASSGASGGYYEQYF